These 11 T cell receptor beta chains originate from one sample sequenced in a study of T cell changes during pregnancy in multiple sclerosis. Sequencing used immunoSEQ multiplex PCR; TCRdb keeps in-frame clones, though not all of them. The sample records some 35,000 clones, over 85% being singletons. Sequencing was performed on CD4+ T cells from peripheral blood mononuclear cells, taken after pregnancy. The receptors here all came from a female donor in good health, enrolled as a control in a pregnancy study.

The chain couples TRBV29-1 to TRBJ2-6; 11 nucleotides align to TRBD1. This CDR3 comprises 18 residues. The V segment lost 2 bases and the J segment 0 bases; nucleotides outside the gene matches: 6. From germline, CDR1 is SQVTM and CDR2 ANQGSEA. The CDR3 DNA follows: TGCAGCGTTGAATTGAGGACAGGGGGCTTCTCTGGGGCCAACGTCCTGACTTTC. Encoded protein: CSVELRTGGFSGANVLTF.

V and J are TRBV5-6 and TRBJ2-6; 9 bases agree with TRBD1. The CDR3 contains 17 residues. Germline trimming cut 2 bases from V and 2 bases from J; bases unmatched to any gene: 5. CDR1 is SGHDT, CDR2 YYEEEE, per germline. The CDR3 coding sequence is TGTGCCAGCAGCTTACCCACAGGGGGCGCTGGGGCCAACGTCCTGACTTTC. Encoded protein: CASSLPTGGAGANVLTF.

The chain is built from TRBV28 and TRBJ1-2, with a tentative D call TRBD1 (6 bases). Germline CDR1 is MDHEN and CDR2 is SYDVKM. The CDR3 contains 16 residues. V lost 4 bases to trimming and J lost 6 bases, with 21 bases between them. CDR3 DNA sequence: TGTGCCAGCAGTTCGGCAGGGGCCCCAAGTTTGGATGGCTACACCTTC. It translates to CASSSAGAPSLDGYTF.

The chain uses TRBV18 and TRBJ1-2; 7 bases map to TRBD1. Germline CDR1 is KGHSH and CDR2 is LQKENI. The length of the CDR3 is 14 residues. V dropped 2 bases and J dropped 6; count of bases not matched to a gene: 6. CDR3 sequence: CASSPKQGTDGYTF. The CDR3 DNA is TGTGCCAGCTCACCAAAACAGGGGACAGATGGCTACACCTTC. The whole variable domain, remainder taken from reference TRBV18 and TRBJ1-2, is NAGVMQNPRHLVRRRGQEARLRCSPMKGHSHVYWYRQLPEEGLKFMVYLQKENIIDESGMPKERFSAEFPKEGPSILRIQQVVRGDSAAYFCASSPKQGTDGYTFGSGTRLTVV.

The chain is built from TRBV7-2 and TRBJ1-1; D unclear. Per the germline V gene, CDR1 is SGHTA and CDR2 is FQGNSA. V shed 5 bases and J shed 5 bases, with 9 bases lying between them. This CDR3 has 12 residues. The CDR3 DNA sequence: TGTGCCAGCAGCATACGCAGGACTGAAGCTTTCTTT. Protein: CASSIRRTEAFF.

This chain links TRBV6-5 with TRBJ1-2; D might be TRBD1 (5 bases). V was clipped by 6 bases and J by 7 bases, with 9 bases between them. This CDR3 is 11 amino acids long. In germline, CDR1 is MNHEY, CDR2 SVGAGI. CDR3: CASSRGGGYTF. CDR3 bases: TGTGCCAGCAGCCGGGGGGGTGGCTACACCTTC.

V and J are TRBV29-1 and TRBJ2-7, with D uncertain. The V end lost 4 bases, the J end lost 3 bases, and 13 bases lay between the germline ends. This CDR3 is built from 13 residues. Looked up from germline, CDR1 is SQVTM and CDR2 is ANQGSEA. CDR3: CSVALAGDYEQYF. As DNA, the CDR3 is TGCAGCGTTGCCCTGGCAGGTGACTACGAGCAGTACTTC.

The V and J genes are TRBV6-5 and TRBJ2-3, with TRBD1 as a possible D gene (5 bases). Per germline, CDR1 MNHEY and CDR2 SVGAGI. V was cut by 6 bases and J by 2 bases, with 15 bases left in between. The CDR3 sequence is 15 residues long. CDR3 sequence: CASRAGTGYTDTQYF. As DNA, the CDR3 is TGTGCCAGCAGGGCCGGCACAGGCTACACAGATACGCAGTATTTT.

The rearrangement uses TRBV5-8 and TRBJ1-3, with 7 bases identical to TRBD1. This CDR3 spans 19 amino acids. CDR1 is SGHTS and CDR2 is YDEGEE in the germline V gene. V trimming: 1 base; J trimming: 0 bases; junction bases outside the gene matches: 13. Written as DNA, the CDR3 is TGTGCCAGCAGCTTGTTCACAGGGGAAGGGATAAGCTCTGGAAACACCATATATTTT. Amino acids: CASSLFTGEGISSGNTIYF.

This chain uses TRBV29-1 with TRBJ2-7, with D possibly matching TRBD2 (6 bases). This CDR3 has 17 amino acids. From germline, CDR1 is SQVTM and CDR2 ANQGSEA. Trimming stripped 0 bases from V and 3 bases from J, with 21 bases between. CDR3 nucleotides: TGCAGCGTTGAAGAGACCTCTTCCGGGGGAGGTAACTACGAGCAGTACTTC. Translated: CSVEETSSGGGNYEQYF.

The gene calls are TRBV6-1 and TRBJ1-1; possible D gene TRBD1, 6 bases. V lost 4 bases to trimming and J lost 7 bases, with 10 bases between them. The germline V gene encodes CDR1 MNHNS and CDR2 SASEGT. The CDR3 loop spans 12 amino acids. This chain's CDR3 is CASSARGGEAFF. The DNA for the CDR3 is TGTGCCAGCAGTGCTAGAGGGGGTGAAGCTTTCTTT.